These 5 T cell receptor beta chains were all obtained from the same sample, sequenced in a study of T cell responses to AZD1222 COVID-19 vaccine. Generated by immunoSEQ multiplex PCR, the TCRdb table keeps only in-frame clones and is missing some. There are 150,000 to 200,000 clones in the sample; roughly 88% occur only once, and roughly 6% lies in the top ten. The sequencing used peripheral blood, collected 28 days after the second AZD1222 dose. The receptors here all came from an adult who received the AZD1222 COVID-19 vaccine.

This chain uses TRBV6-5 with TRBJ1-5, with 8 bases that match TRBD1. V trimming: 2 bases; J trimming: 7 bases; junction bases outside the gene matches: 7. The CDR3 sequence is 15 residues long. Germline-derived CDR1 and CDR2 are MNHEY and SVGAGI. CDR3 coding DNA: TGTGCCAGCAGTTACCAGCAGGGGGCCGGACAGCCCCAGCATTTT. As protein: CASSYQQGAGQPQHF.

The CDR3 DNA is TGTGCCAGCAGCCCCGGGACAGGGGGTTCACCCCTCCACTTT. As protein: CASSPGTGGSPLHF. The V and J genes are TRBV11-1 and TRBJ1-6, with TRBD1 identical over 11 bases. V shed 5 bases, J shed 9 bases, and the junction held 3 bases outside the gene matches. Germline V gene sequence: CDR1 SGHAT, CDR2 FQDESV (reference sequence). The CDR3 length is 14 residues.

V gene TRBV28 combines with J gene TRBJ1-2; possibly TRBD1 for D (6 bases). CDR1 and CDR2 from the germline V gene are MDHEN and SYDVKM. V was shortened by 5 bases and J by 4 bases, with 17 bases between the two germline ends. This CDR3 is 15 amino acids long. The CDR3 reads CASSRAGTTGYGYTF. CDR3 sequence (DNA): TGTGCCAGCAGTCGGGCCGGGACAACCGGCTATGGCTACACCTTC.

The chain has TRBV4-1 and TRBJ2-7; 9 nucleotides line up with TRBD1. This CDR3 is 13 amino acids long. Germline trimming cut 3 bases from V and 5 bases from J; bases unmatched to any gene: 2. The germline gives CDR1 MGHRA, CDR2 YSYEKL. CDR3 protein: CASSHRTGDEQYF. Here the CDR3 DNA reads TGCGCCAGCAGCCACAGGACAGGGGACGAGCAGTACTTC.

The chain combines TRBV27 with TRBJ1-6; D is unclear. This CDR3 region has 15 residues. The germline V gene encodes CDR1 MNHEY and CDR2 SMNVEV (reference sequence). Trimming took off 1 base at V and 4 bases at J, with 8 bases between the two ends. The CDR3 reads CASSLLLGYNSPLHF. The CDR3 bases are TGTGCCAGCAGTTTATTGTTGGGATATAATTCACCCCTCCACTTT.